The TCR beta chain under discussion was sequenced for a study of persistence of HIV-infected CD4 T cells. Cells were stimulated with overlapping HIV-1 Gag 15-mer peptides. Memory cells lacking CD40L and CD69 with high CD45RO were sorted. This was the immunoSEQ version 4 assay in survey mode. Repertoires were generated with immunoSEQ multiplex PCR, while TCRdb's copy carries only in-frame clones and drops some. The top ten hold about 1.5% of the sample, which has roughly 64,000 clones, 65% to 80% seen once. Germline loops: CDR1 KGHSH, CDR2 LQKENI. CDR3 length: 15 residues. Deletions cut 3 bases from V and 6 bases from J, with 17 bases between. In regard to this clone: The target antigen is unknown.

The V gene is TRBV18, the J gene TRBJ1-2; D possibly corresponds to TRBD1 (5 bases). This sequence originates from an adult man with HIV who was CMV-seropositive. The sequencing used CD4+ T cells sorted from PBMCs after approximately 19-hour stimulation, collected from a patient who received antiretroviral therapy. CDR3 region: CASSPREARVDGYTF. The CDR3 nucleotides read TGTGCCAGCTCACCGAGGGAGGCCAGGGTTGATGGCTACACCTTC.